The 25 T cell receptor beta chains listed next were all sequenced from one sample in a study of OX40 agonist ivuxolimab in advanced cancers. Some clones are missing from TCRdb's copy, which holds only in-frame ones; the method was immunoSEQ multiplex PCR. The sample gives 57,000 or so clones, about 88% of which show up once; approximately 1.2% is in the top ten. Material: CD4+ or CD8+ T cells sorted from blood, obtained in a trial of the OX40 agonist ivuxolimab. Receptor source: an adult with an advanced solid tumor such as melanoma, head and neck, liver or kidney cancer.

The rearrangement uses TRBV27 and TRBJ1-2; a possible D gene is TRBD1 (5 bases). The CDR3 is 12 residues long. Germline V gene lookup returns CDR1 MNHEY and CDR2 SMNVEV (reference sequence). V dropped 10 bases and J dropped 6 bases, with 15 bases sitting between them. The CDR3 region is CATPGQGDGYTF. CDR3 DNA: TGTGCCACCCCGGGGCAAGGGGATGGCTACACCTTC.

This sequence joins TRBV5-1 and TRBJ1-3; perhaps TRBD1 as D (6 bases). Deletions cut 4 bases from V and 1 base from J, with 12 bases between. Per the germline V gene, CDR1 is SGHRS and CDR2 is YFSETQ. This CDR3 is 15 amino acids long. Here the CDR3 reads CASSPGQSSGNTIYF. In DNA form, the CDR3 reads TGCGCCAGCAGCCCAGGACAGAGTTCTGGAAACACCATATATTTT.

This chain uses TRBV2 with TRBJ2-2, with 7 bases matching TRBD1. Germline values: CDR1 SNHLY, CDR2 FYNNEI. With 8 bases clipped from V and 2 bases from J, the junction kept 8 bases outside the gene matches. The length of the CDR3 is 15 residues. The chain's CDR3 is CASCRDSRNTGELFF. The CDR3 region has the DNA TGTGCCAGCTGCCGGGACAGCCGAAACACCGGGGAGCTGTTTTTT.

V usage is TRBV5-1 and J usage is TRBJ1-1; unclear D gene. Deletions cut 0 bases from V and 0 bases from J, with 6 bases between. The CDR3 loop spans 14 amino acids. CDR1 is SGHRS and CDR2 is YFSETQ in the germline V gene. CDR3 loop: CASSLATVNTEAFF. CDR3 nucleotide sequence: TGCGCCAGCAGCTTGGCCACAGTGAACACTGAAGCTTTCTTT.

This clone came up once. This rearrangement joins TRBV7-6 to TRBJ2-7; 10 bases are shared with TRBD1. V shed 1 base, J shed 5 bases, and the junction held 5 bases outside the gene matches. This CDR3 has 15 residues. Germline CDR1 SGHVS, CDR2 FNYEAQ. The CDR3 loop is CASSLVGTGVDEQYF. The DNA for the CDR3 is TGTGCCAGCAGCTTAGTAGGGACAGGGGTGGACGAGCAGTACTTC.

The chain is built from TRBV18 and TRBJ1-2; TRBD1 matches at 9 bases. V lost 3 bases, J lost 4 bases, and 15 bases stayed unmatched. Germline assignment: CDR1 KGHSH and CDR2 LQKENI. CDR3 length equals 18 residues. The DNA of the CDR3 is TGTGCCAGCTCACCCACAGGGGGCGGTTGGGTTAAGAGCTATGGCTACACCTTC. Translated, it gives CASSPTGGGWVKSYGYTF.

The CDR3 region is CASSQGHTGSGNTIYF. CDR3 DNA sequence: TGTGCCAGCAGCCAAGGGCACACAGGCTCTGGAAACACCATATATTTT. The chain carries TRBV4-2 and TRBJ1-3, with D perhaps TRBD1 (5 bases). CDR3 length equals 16 residues. The V gene's germline CDR1 is LGHNA and CDR2 YNFKEQ. V lost 1 base and J lost 0, with 10 bases in between.

The rearrangement links TRBV20-1 to TRBJ2-7; D is unresolved. CDR3 length: 11 amino acids. Germline CDR1 reads DFQATT; CDR2 reads SNEGSKA (reference sequence). V lost 6 bases and J 6 bases, leaving 12 bases between the germline ends. CDR3 nucleotides: TGCAGTGCCCTCAAGAAGGGCGAGCAGTACTTC. This translates into CSALKKGEQYF.

This chain joins TRBV5-4 and TRBJ2-5; 9 positions agree with TRBD1. This CDR3 is built from 15 residues. Germline-derived CDR1 and CDR2 are SGHNT and YYREEE (reference sequence). The V and J ends lost 0 bases and 6 bases, in that order; junction bases with no gene match: 6. The CDR3: CASSLVGQGQKTQYF. CDR3 DNA: TGTGCCAGCAGCTTGGTGGGACAGGGACAGAAGACCCAGTACTTC. The whole variable domain, filled in from reference TRBV5-4 and TRBJ2-5, reads ETGVTQSPTHLIKTRGQQVTLRCSSQSGHNTVSWYQQALGQGPQFIFQYYREEENGRGNFPPRFSGLQFPNYSSELNVNALELDDSALYLCASSLVGQGQKTQYFGPGTRLLVL.

V usage is TRBV10-3 and J usage is TRBJ2-5, with 8 bases matching TRBD2. Germline loops: CDR1 ENHRY, CDR2 SYGVKD. The CDR3 has 12 residues. After removal of 10 bases from V and 5 bases from J, the junction contained 6 bases not matched to a gene. The CDR3 DNA sequence: TGTGCCACAAGCGGGGGAAGTGAGACCCAGTACTTC. This translates into CATSGGSETQYF.

J is TRBJ1-5 and V is TRBV18; D unresolved. V gave up 6 bases and J gave up 6 bases, with 24 bases separating them. Germline V gene lookup returns CDR1 KGHSH and CDR2 LQKENI. The CDR3 runs to 17 residues. The CDR3 here is CASSDASKGLRVQPQHF. Here the CDR3 DNA reads TGTGCCAGCTCCGACGCCTCCAAGGGTTTACGAGTTCAGCCCCAGCATTTT. Supplemented by reference TRBV18 and TRBJ1-5, the full variable domain reads NAGVMQNPRHLVRRRGQEARLRCSPMKGHSHVYWYRQLPEEGLKFMVYLQKENIIDESGMPKERFSAEFPKEGPSILRIQQVVRGDSAAYFCASSDASKGLRVQPQHFGDGTRLSIL.

The rearrangement joins TRBV5-5 to TRBJ1-3; weak D call: TRBD1 (6 bases). CDR3 length equals 15 residues. Germline CDR1 is SGHKS and CDR2 is YYEKEE (reference sequence). The germline V and J ends were trimmed by 3 bases and 2 bases, with 12 bases remaining between them. The CDR3 region has the DNA TGTGCCAGCAGCTCCTCGACAGGTCCTGGAAACACCATATATTTT. Amino acids: CASSSSTGPGNTIYF.

The sample holds a few counts of this clone. This chain joins TRBV6-4 and TRBJ1-6; D remains unclear. The CDR3 length is 14 residues. The ends were cut back, 3 bases at V and 9 bases at J, with 12 bases in the middle. Per the germline V gene, CDR1 is MRHNA and CDR2 is SNTAGT. For the CDR3, the DNA is TGTGCCAGCAGTGAAAATTCGTTTTTTTCACCCCTCCACTTT. This sequence encodes CASSENSFFSPLHF.

This clone was counted a single time. The rearrangement joins TRBV19 to TRBJ1-4; D is ambiguous. The CDR3 extends over 13 amino acids. With 3 bases removed from V and 6 bases from J, the gap between germline ends came to 8 bases. Germline assignment: CDR1 LNHDA and CDR2 SQIVND (reference sequence). The CDR3 DNA follows: TGTGCCAGTAGTATGTGGAGGGATGAAAAACTGTTTTTT. Encoded protein: CASSMWRDEKLFF.

This clone was recorded only once. The DNA of the CDR3 is TGTGCCAGCAGCAAACAGGGGGCCGTCACTGAAGCTTTCTTT. This encodes CASSKQGAVTEAFF. V is TRBV5-5 and J is TRBJ1-1; 9 bases fit TRBD1. The ends lost 4 bases at V and 4 bases at J; junction bases unmatched: 5. Germline CDR1 and CDR2: SGHKS and YYEKEE (reference sequence). The CDR3 extends over 14 amino acids.

This chain uses TRBV6-5 with TRBJ2-7; D is ambiguous. Trimming took 0 bases from V and 2 from J, leaving 8 bases between them. Germline CDR1 MNHEY, CDR2 SVGAGI. The CDR3 totals 14 residues. The DNA of the CDR3 is TGTGCCAGCAGTTACTCGACCGTGACCTACGAGCAGTACTTC. Protein product: CASSYSTVTYEQYF.

J is TRBJ2-7 and V is TRBV5-1; 7 positions match TRBD2. V was pared by 0 bases and J by 7 bases, with 10 bases of the junction left unmatched. Germline V gives CDR1 SGHRS, CDR2 YFSETQ. The CDR3 contains 15 residues. Written as DNA, the CDR3 is TGCGCCAGCAGCTTGGTGGCTAGCGGCGGAAGGGAGCAGTACTTC. Protein sequence: CASSLVASGGREQYF.

The rearrangement uses TRBV18 and TRBJ2-5; D remains ambiguous. Trimming shortened V by 1 base and J by 3 bases, and 9 bases separated the two germline ends. The length of the CDR3 is 14 residues. Germline CDR1 and CDR2: KGHSH and LQKENI. CDR3 loop: CASSPLPAEETQYF. The CDR3 coding sequence is TGTGCCAGCTCACCACTCCCGGCCGAAGAGACCCAGTACTTC.

The chain is built from TRBV7-9 and TRBJ2-3; tentatively, D is TRBD1 (5 bases). CDR3 length equals 13 residues. CDR1 is SEHNR, CDR2 FQNEAQ, per germline (reference sequence). V was pared by 1 base and J by 14 bases, with 16 bases between. CDR3 loop: CASSLVSQGPLYF. Here the CDR3 DNA reads TGTGCCAGCAGCTTAGTATCCCAGGGCCCGCTGTATTTT.

This chain joins TRBV5-1 and TRBJ1-2; tentatively, D is TRBD1 (5 bases). Germline lookup yields CDR1 SGHRS and CDR2 YFSETQ. Trimming shortened V by 0 bases and J by 3 bases, and 18 bases separated the two germline ends. CDR3 length: 17 amino acids. DNA of the CDR3: TGCGCCAGCAGCTTGGATTATCGAAGCAGGGATTACTATGGCTACACCTTC. This translates into CASSLDYRSRDYYGYTF.

This clone was observed a few times. V and J are TRBV2 and TRBJ2-2, with D perhaps matching TRBD2 (7 bases). V shed 6 bases and J shed 6 bases, with 17 bases lying between them. From germline, CDR1 is SNHLY and CDR2 FYNNEI. There are 15 residues in the CDR3. The CDR3 sequence is CASRSSGGAAGELFF. The CDR3, as DNA: TGTGCCAGCAGAAGCTCGGGGGGCGCGGCCGGGGAGCTGTTTTTT.

This rearrangement joins TRBV6-5 to TRBJ2-7; TRBD1 aligns across 10 bases. This CDR3 comprises 15 residues. The germline CDR1 and CDR2 sequences are MNHEY and SVGAGI. Trimming cost V 2 bases and J 5 bases; bases outside gene matches: 6. This CDR3 reads CASSYLGTGDHEQYF. The CDR3 nucleotides read TGTGCCAGCAGTTACCTCGGGACAGGGGACCACGAGCAGTACTTC.

This rearrangement joins TRBV6-5 to TRBJ1-6, with TRBD1 identical over 10 bases. With V trimmed by 6 bases and J by 8 bases, 1 base remained unmatched. The CDR3 runs to 13 residues. CDR1 and CDR2 (germline): MNHEY, SVGAGI. CDR3 DNA: TGTGCCAGCAGGGGACAGGGGTATTCACCCCTCCACTTT. Protein product: CASRGQGYSPLHF.

This clone has a single count. The V call is TRBV18, the J call TRBJ1-5; D might be TRBD1 (6 bases). Per germline, CDR1 KGHSH and CDR2 LQKENI. CDR3 size: 15 residues. V was shortened by 4 bases and J by 4 bases, with 14 bases between the two germline ends. The CDR3 sequence is CASSLGRGSNQPQHF. CDR3 DNA: TGTGCCAGCTCACTCGGTAGGGGGTCGAATCAGCCCCAGCATTTT.

The chain employs TRBV18 and TRBJ1-1, with no clear D. Germline V gene data show CDR1 as KGHSH and CDR2 as LQKENI. The V end was cut by 0 bases, the J end by 2 bases, with 7 bases between. The CDR3 runs 14 residues. DNA of the CDR3: TGTGCCAGCTCACCACCCCCAGGAAACACTGAAGCTTTCTTT. Residues: CASSPPPGNTEAFF.